The T cell receptor (beta chain) described here comes from a study of TIL therapy for anti-PD-1-resistant metastatic lung cancer. Study-wide background: Median tumor PD-L1 proportion score was approximately 6.3%. Tumors carried a median approximately 1.6 non-synonymous mutations per megabase.

Time point given: pre-treatment sample, taken before nivolumab and TIL therapy. Enrollment ran from late 2017 to early 2020. The immunoSEQ assay was v3. Sequencing depth was around 1.9 million read pairs for survey level, roughly 5-6 million for deep. Generated by immunoSEQ multiplex PCR, the TCRdb table keeps only in-frame clones and is missing some. Of about 59,000 clones listed, less than 75% were seen once; the top ten hold 1.8%. Source: blood, taken at baseline. The TCR was taken from a person aged 30 to 80 with non-small cell lung cancer.

DNA for the CDR3: TGTGCCTGGACTCAGGGGTCGGCAGATACGCAGTATTTT. It is translated as CAWTQGSADTQYF. The rearrangement joins TRBV30 to TRBJ2-3, with D perhaps TRBD1 (6 bases). V was pared by 4 bases and J by 4 bases, with 12 bases between. The CDR3 runs 13 residues. Germline V gene lookup returns CDR1 GTSNPN and CDR2 SVGIG (reference sequence).